The present T cell receptor beta chain was sequenced within a study of identical twins' blood T cells. Turning to the study itself: Approximately 50 million reads covered roughly six alpha-chain and roughly six beta-chain libraries.

Whole-study findings and limits: Even for out-of-frame TCRbeta, twins reportedly shared V gene usage much more than unrelated donors.

One entry per CDR3 protein, called by TCRdb with MiXCR from the 5' RACE reads. The repertoire includes roughly 380,000 distinct CDR3 sequences, about 28% of them detected once, and 6.1% sits in the top ten. Germline V CDR1 and CDR2: DFQATT, SNEGSKA (reference sequence). The CDR3 has 12 residues. Trimming removed 5 bases from V and 8 bases from J, with 12 bases in between. This clonotype was detected ten times or more. Its antigen remains unidentified. This sequence joins TRBV20-1 and TRBJ1-4; a possible D gene is TRBD1 (6 bases). Input material: PBMCs. This TCR was recovered from a woman between 18 and 49 years old in good health. The DNA of the CDR3 is TGCAGTGCTCGGGAGGGGGAGGAAAAACTGTTTTTT. It is translated as CSAREGEEKLFF.